Listed below are T cell receptor beta chains from one sample, sequenced in a study of blood T cell repertoires in COVID-19. Profiled with immunoSEQ multiplex PCR; TCRdb holds only in-frame clones, not every one. The sample has 150,000 to 200,000 clones, about 80% seen once; the top ten hold less than 30%. The sequenced material came from peripheral blood. The source is a woman aged 70-85 years with acute or convalescent COVID-19. The CDR3 runs from the conserved cysteine through the conserved F or W. D genes are given only for firm matches. Not all rows give a size; the values are once, few, many and, for expanded clones, a class.

>.|TRBV14|.|TRBJ1-2
CASSPTDRYNTYGYTF
TGTGCCAGCAGCCCGACCGACAGGTACAACACCTATGGCTACACCTTC
>.|TRBV15|.|TRBJ1-5
CATSRVAGREQPQHF
TGTGCCACCAGCAGAGTGGCAGGTCGAGAGCAGCCCCAGCATTTT
>TRBD1|TRBV7-2|few|TRBJ2-7
CASSLGPTQGAYEQYF
TGTGCCAGCAGCTTAGGCCCCACACAGGGGGCCTACGAGCAGTACTTC
>.|TRBV29-1|.|TRBJ1-2
CSVLSPGKGGGYTF
TGCAGCGTTTTGTCTCCGGGGAAGGGCGGTGGCTACACCTTC
>TRBD1|TRBV5-1|once|TRBJ1-1
CASSFNIARAGGGTEAFF
TGCGCCAGCAGCTTTAATATAGCTCGCGCAGGGGGCGGTACTGAAGCTTTCTTT
>TRBD1|TRBV5-6|.|TRBJ1-1
CASSLAGGQNTEAFF
TGTGCCAGCAGCTTGGCAGGGGGCCAGAACACTGAAGCTTTCTTT
>TRBD2|TRBV5-1|.|TRBJ2-1
CASSLGASGISNEQFF
TGCGCCAGCAGCTTGGGGGCTAGCGGGATTTCCAATGAGCAGTTCTTC
>TRBD2|TRBV5-1|.|TRBJ2-2
CASSPTAGGETGELFF
TGCGCCAGCAGCCCGACGGCGGGAGGGGAAACCGGGGAGCTGTTTTTT
>.|TRBV6-2/TRBV6-3|.|TRBJ2-4
CASSPYPTGRNIQYF
TGTGCCAGCAGTCCCTACCCCACCGGGAGAAACATTCAGTACTTC
>.|TRBV11-2|once|TRBJ2-1
CASSQRGGPYNEQFF
TGTGCCAGCAGCCAGAGGGGGGGACCTTACAATGAGCAGTTCTTC
>.|TRBV24-1|.|TRBJ2-5
CATSDLGSGHQETQYF
TGTGCCACCAGTGACCTCGGGAGTGGGCACCAAGAGACCCAGTACTTC
>TRBD2|TRBV7-9|.|TRBJ2-1
CASSLDVTGGPGEQFF
TGTGCCAGCAGCTTAGATGTAACGGGAGGGCCAGGAGAGCAGTTCTTC
>.|TRBV27|.|TRBJ1-5
CASSLNQGGRVQPQHF
TGTGCCAGCAGTTTAAATCAAGGGGGTAGAGTACAGCCCCAGCATTTT
>TRBD1|TRBV5-1|once|TRBJ2-2
CASTPKTGGFNRTGELFF
TGCGCCAGCACCCCGAAGACAGGGGGCTTTAATCGAACCGGGGAGCTGTTTTTT
>TRBD1|TRBV5-1|.|TRBJ2-5
CASSSTGRETQYF
TGCGCCAGCAGCTCGACAGGGCGGGAGACCCAGTACTTC
>.|TRBV9|.|TRBJ1-5
CASSPIGPGSYSNQPQHF
TGTGCCAGCAGCCCCATCGGACCGGGATCTTATAGCAATCAGCCCCAGCATTTT
>.|TRBV15|.|TRBJ1-3
CAISRGPSSGNTIYF
TGTGCCATCTCCAGGGGCCCTTCCTCTGGAAACACCATATATTTT
>.|TRBV3-1/TRBV3-2|.|TRBJ2-1
CASSQYGELGGEQFF
TGTGCCAGCAGCCAATACGGTGAACTGGGGGGTGAGCAGTTCTTC
>.|TRBV30|.|TRBJ2-2
CAWSARNTGELFF
TGTGCCTGGAGTGCCAGAAACACCGGGGAGCTGTTTTTT
>.|TRBV19|.|TRBJ1-5
CASNAAGFGNQPQHF
TGTGCCAGTAATGCCGCAGGGTTTGGCAATCAGCCCCAGCATTTT
>.|TRBV29-1|.|TRBJ1-6
CSAQASDGSPLHF
TGCAGCGCACAAGCGAGTGATGGTTCACCCCTCCACTTT
>.|TRBV19|.|TRBJ1-2
CASSMGVQGFYGYTF
TGTGCCAGTAGTATGGGTGTCCAGGGCTTCTATGGCTACACCTTC
>.|TRBV6-5|once|TRBJ1-2
CASTDTRSGYTF
TGTGCCAGCACCGATACGAGGTCTGGCTACACCTTC
>TRBD2|TRBV3-1/TRBV3-2|.|TRBJ2-1
CASSYTSGGYNEQFF
TGTGCCAGCAGCTACACTAGCGGGGGTTACAATGAGCAGTTCTTC
>.|TRBV2|.|TRBJ1-3
CASRQDISGNTIYF
TGTGCCAGCCGACAGGATATTTCTGGAAACACCATATATTTT
>TRBD1|TRBV5-6|.|TRBJ2-6
CASSLGDRAGANVLTF
TGTGCCAGCAGCTTAGGGGACAGGGCTGGGGCCAACGTCCTGACTTTC
>.|TRBV18|.|TRBJ2-7
CASSPPGAYEQYF
TGTGCCAGCTCACCCCCCGGGGCCTACGAGCAGTACTTC
>TRBD2|TRBV12-5|.|TRBJ2-3
CASGFPTSGHTDTQYF
TGTGCTAGTGGTTTTCCCACTAGCGGGCACACAGATACGCAGTATTTT
>TRBD1|TRBV4-1|.|TRBJ1-1
CASSPGQGVRDTEAFF
TGCGCCAGCAGCCCCGGACAGGGGGTAAGGGACACTGAAGCTTTCTTT
>TRBD2|TRBV14|.|TRBJ2-3
CASRPTSGRGRGSRDTQYF
TGTGCCAGCAGACCGACTAGCGGGAGAGGAAGGGGGTCTCGGGATACGCAGTATTTT
>.|TRBV6-2/TRBV6-3|.|TRBJ1-1
CASSYTQEVTEAFF
TGTGCCAGCAGTTACACCCAGGAAGTCACTGAAGCTTTCTTT
>.|TRBV7-9|.|TRBJ1-3
CASSPLGSGNTIYF
TGTGCCAGCAGCCCCCTAGGCTCTGGAAACACCATATATTTT
>.|TRBV19|.|TRBJ1-2
CASSIGGSSYGYTF
TGTGCCAGTAGTATAGGGGGCAGCAGCTATGGCTACACCTTC
>.|TRBV19|.|TRBJ2-3
CASSAKYSPTDTQYF
TGTGCCAGTAGTGCGAAGTACTCACCCACAGATACGCAGTATTTT
>TRBD2|TRBV20-1|.|TRBJ2-1
CSASKSSGNNEQFF
TGCAGTGCTAGTAAGTCTAGCGGCAACAATGAGCAGTTCTTC
>.|TRBV28|.|TRBJ1-1
CASSFGGTPEAFF
TGTGCCAGCAGTTTTGGTGGCACACCTGAAGCTTTCTTT
>TRBD2|TRBV25-1|.|TRBJ2-1
CASSGGGRPYNEQFF
TGTGCCAGCAGTGGGGGCGGGAGACCCTACAATGAGCAGTTCTTC
>.|TRBV7-8|many|TRBJ1-4
CASSLMVQGKMGNEKLFF
TGTGCCAGCAGCTTGATGGTTCAGGGAAAGATGGGTAATGAAAAACTGTTTTTT
>.|TRBV18|.|TRBJ2-3
CASSPLTRDTQYF
TGTGCCAGCTCACCCTTGACTCGAGATACGCAGTATTTT
>TRBD2|TRBV29-1|.|TRBJ2-7
CSCIALAGDEQYF
TGCAGCTGCATCGCCCTAGCGGGAGACGAGCAGTACTTC
>TRBD2|TRBV3-1/TRBV3-2|.|TRBJ2-3
CASSLSLAGGQDTQYF
TGTGCCAGCAGCTTATCACTAGCGGGAGGGCAAGATACGCAGTATTTT
>.|TRBV2|.|TRBJ2-1
CASSLGGSNEQFF
TGTGCCAGCAGCCTTGGGGGGTCGAATGAGCAGTTCTTC
>.|TRBV27|.|TRBJ1-5
CASSLGGVGQPQHF
TGTGCCAGCAGTTTAGGGGGGGTGGGTCAGCCCCAGCATTTT
>TRBD1|TRBV6-7|.|TRBJ2-7
CASSSRQGLYEQYF
TGTGCCAGCAGTTCCCGACAGGGTTTGTACGAGCAGTACTTC
>.|TRBV3-1/TRBV3-2|.|TRBJ2-7
CASSPRTKGEQYF
TGTGCCAGCAGCCCCCGGACAAAAGGGGAGCAGTACTTC
>TRBD2|TRBV7-3|.|TRBJ2-3
CASSLMGTSGRSPSTDTQYF
TGTGCCAGCAGCTTAATGGGCACTAGCGGGAGGTCACCCAGCACAGATACGCAGTATTTT
>TRBD2|TRBV6-6|.|TRBJ2-1
CASTLPSGSNEQFF
TGTGCCAGCACTTTACCTAGCGGGAGCAATGAGCAGTTCTTC
>.|TRBV27|.|TRBJ2-2
CASSLLYSGELFF
TGTGCCAGCAGTTTACTCTATAGCGGGGAGCTGTTTTTT
>TRBD1|TRBV28|.|TRBJ1-2
CASSLWAGGIDGYTF
TGTGCCAGCAGTTTATGGGCAGGGGGCATCGATGGCTACACCTTC
>TRBD1|TRBV11-3|once|TRBJ2-7
CASSLSGTGLHEQYF
TGTGCCAGCAGCTTATCGGGGACAGGGCTCCACGAGCAGTACTTC
>TRBD2|TRBV19|.|TRBJ2-2
CASSSLAGNTGELFF
TGTGCCAGTAGTTCTCTAGCGGGCAACACCGGGGAGCTGTTTTTT
>TRBD2|TRBV2|few|TRBJ2-1
CASSVSGTRTDEQFF
TGTGCCAGCAGTGTGAGCGGGACCAGGACGGATGAGCAGTTCTTC
>.|TRBV6-6|.|TRBJ2-6
CASSYPKSSGANVLTF
TGTGCCAGCAGTTACCCCAAGAGCTCTGGGGCCAACGTCCTGACTTTC
>.|TRBV24-1|few|TRBJ1-2
CATSDSGVLSYTF
TGTGCCACCAGTGATTCAGGGGTTTTGAGCTACACCTTC